One and the same sample provided the 2 T cell receptor beta chains below, sequenced in a study of blood T cell repertoires in COVID-19. Clones were read by immunoSEQ multiplex PCR, and TCRdb kept only the in-frame ones, dropping some. The table shows about 300,000 clones, with over 75% occurring only once. Sequencing input: peripheral blood. The receptor source for this set is a human donor in a cohort sampled during active COVID-19.

V gene TRBV5-4 combines with J gene TRBJ2-2; the match to TRBD2 covers 9 bases. With 3 bases clipped from V and 6 bases from J, the junction kept 6 bases outside the gene matches. This CDR3 is 15 amino acids long. Germline V gene lookup returns CDR1 SGHNT and CDR2 YYREEE (reference sequence). CDR3 region: CASSYGTSMAGELFF. CDR3 DNA sequence: TGTGCCAGCAGCTACGGGACTAGCATGGCCGGGGAGCTGTTTTTT.

V is TRBV2 and J is TRBJ2-5, with 9 bases aligning to TRBD1. The CDR3 is 16 residues long. J gave up 0 bases and V 6 bases, and 8 bases lay outside the gene matches. CDR1 SNHLY and CDR2 FYNNEI come from the germline V gene. CDR3 nucleotide sequence: TGTGCCAGCAGCCCTATGACAGGGGGATACCAAGAGACCCAGTACTTC. It yields the protein CASSPMTGGYQETQYF.